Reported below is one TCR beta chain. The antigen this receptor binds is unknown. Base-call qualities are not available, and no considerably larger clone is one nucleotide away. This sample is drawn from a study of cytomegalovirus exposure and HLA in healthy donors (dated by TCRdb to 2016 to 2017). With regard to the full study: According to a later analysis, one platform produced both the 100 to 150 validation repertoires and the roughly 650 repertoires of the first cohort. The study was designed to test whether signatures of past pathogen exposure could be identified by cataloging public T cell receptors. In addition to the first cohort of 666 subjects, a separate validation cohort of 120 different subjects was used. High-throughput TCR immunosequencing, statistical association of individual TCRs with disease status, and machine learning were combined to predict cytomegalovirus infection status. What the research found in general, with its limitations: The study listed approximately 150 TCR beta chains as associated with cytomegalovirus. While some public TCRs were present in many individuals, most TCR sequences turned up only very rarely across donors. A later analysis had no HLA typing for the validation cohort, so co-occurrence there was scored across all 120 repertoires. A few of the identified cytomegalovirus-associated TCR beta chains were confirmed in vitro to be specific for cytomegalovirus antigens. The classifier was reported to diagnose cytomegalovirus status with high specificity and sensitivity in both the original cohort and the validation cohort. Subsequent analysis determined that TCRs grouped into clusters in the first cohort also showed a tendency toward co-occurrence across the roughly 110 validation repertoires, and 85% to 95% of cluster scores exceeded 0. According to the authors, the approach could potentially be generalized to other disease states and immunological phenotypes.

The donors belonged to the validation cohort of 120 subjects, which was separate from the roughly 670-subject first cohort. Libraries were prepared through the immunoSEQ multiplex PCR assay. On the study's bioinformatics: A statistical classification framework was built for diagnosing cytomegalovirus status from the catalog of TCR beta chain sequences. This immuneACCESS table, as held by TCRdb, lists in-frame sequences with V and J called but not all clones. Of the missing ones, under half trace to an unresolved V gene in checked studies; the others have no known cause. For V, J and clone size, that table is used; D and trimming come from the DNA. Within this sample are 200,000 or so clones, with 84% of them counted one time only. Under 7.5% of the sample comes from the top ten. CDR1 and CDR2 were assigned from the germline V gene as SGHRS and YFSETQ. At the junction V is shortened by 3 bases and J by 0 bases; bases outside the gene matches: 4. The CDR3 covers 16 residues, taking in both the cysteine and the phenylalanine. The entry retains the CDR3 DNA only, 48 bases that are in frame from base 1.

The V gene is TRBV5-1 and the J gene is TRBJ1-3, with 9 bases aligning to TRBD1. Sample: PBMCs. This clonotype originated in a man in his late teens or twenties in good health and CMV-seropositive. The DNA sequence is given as TGCGCCAGCAGCTCCGGGACAGGGAGCTCTGGAAACACCATATATTTT. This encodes CASSSGTGSSGNTIYF.